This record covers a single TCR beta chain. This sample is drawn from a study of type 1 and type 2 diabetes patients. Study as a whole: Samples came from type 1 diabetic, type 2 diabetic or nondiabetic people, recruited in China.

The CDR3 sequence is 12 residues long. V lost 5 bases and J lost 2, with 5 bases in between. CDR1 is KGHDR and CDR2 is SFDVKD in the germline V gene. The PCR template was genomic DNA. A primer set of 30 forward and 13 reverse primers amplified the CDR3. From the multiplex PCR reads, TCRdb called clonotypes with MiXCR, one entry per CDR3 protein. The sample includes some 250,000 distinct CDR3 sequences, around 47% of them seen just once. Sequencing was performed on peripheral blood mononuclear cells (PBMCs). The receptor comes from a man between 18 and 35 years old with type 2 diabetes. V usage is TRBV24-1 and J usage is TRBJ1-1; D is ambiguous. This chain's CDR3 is CATSAGNTEAFF. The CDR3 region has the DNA TGTGCCACCAGTGCAGGAAACACTGAAGCTTTCTTT.